Listed here are 11 T cell receptor beta chains from one sample, sequenced in a study of blood T cell repertoires in COVID-19. The table came from immunoSEQ multiplex PCR; TCRdb's copy has only in-frame clones and leaves some out. The sample has some 370,000 clones; 89% are singletons. The sample was peripheral blood. The receptors stem from a middle-aged man with acute or convalescent COVID-19.

The rearrangement uses TRBV28 and TRBJ1-3; a weak D match, TRBD1 (5 bases). The CDR3 sequence is 14 residues long. V was shortened by 4 bases and J by 0 bases, with 7 bases between the two germline ends. The V gene's germline CDR1 is MDHEN and CDR2 SYDVKM. In DNA form, the CDR3 reads TGTGCCAGCAGTTGGCAGGGCTCTGGAAACACCATATATTTT. Its translation is CASSWQGSGNTIYF. The full variable domain, in which reference TRBV28 and TRBJ1-3 provide the parts outside the CDR3, is DVKVTQSSRYLVKRTGEKVFLECVQDMDHENMFWYRQDPGLGLRLIYFSYDVKMKEKGDIPEGYSVSREKKERFSLILESASTNQTSMYLCASSWQGSGNTIYFGEGSWLTVV.

The CDR3: CASSEYSGRADTQYF. The CDR3 bases are TGTGCCAGCAGTGAATACAGCGGGAGGGCAGATACGCAGTATTTT. The chain joins TRBV25-1 to TRBJ2-3; 10 bases are a match to TRBD2. There are 15 residues in the CDR3. The J segment lost 4 bases and the V segment lost 0 bases, leaving 1 base of the junction unmatched. The germline gives CDR1 MGHDK, CDR2 SYGVNS.

The chain joins TRBV5-8 to TRBJ1-2; D uncertain. The V and J ends lost 4 bases and 5 bases respectively, with 12 bases between them. CDR3 length: 13 amino acids. Germline V lookup: CDR1 SGHTS, CDR2 YDEGEE. The CDR3 spells CASSPRGGYGYTF. CDR3 nucleotide sequence: TGTGCCAGCAGCCCCCGCGGTGGGTATGGCTACACCTTC.

The V call is TRBV13, the J call TRBJ2-1; 8 bases are a match to TRBD1. Germline loops: CDR1 PRHDT, CDR2 FYEKMQ (reference sequence). V shed 5 bases and J 7 bases; nucleotides not matched to a gene: 13. The CDR3 runs to 16 residues. Written as DNA, the CDR3 is TGTGCCAGCAGCCGGACAGGGACCCTCGTGGGTAATGAGCAGTTCTTC. It yields the protein CASSRTGTLVGNEQFF.

This clone was detected a few times. The rearrangement uses TRBV3-1 (or the pseudogene TRBV3-2) and TRBJ2-5; tentatively, D is TRBD1 (6 bases). This CDR3 spans 12 amino acids. V lost 8 bases to trimming and J lost 5 bases, with 12 bases between them. The germline V gene encodes CDR1 LGHDT and CDR2 YNNKEL (reference sequence). This CDR3 is CASCTGWETQYF. The CDR3 coding sequence is TGTGCCAGCTGCACAGGGTGGGAGACCCAGTACTTC.

About this clone: Other DNA variants within this sample encode the same CDR3. This chain uses TRBV27 with TRBJ1-5, with 11 bases lining up with TRBD1. Germline V gene data show CDR1 as MNHEY and CDR2 as SMNVEV (reference sequence). This CDR3 is built from 15 residues. J lost 5 bases, V lost 4 bases, and 4 bases had no gene match. The CDR3 bases are TGTGCCAGCAGTTCGGGGACAGGGGGGGATCAGCCCCAGCATTTT. Amino acids: CASSSGTGGDQPQHF.

As regards this clone: At one end the junction does not follow the germline gene, possibly because of a read error. The chain uses TRBV5-1 and TRBJ1-2; 9 bases match TRBD1. The length of the CDR3 is 15 residues. Germline values: CDR1 SGHRS, CDR2 YFSETQ. The CDR3 here is CASSLGGQGNNGYTF. CDR3 DNA: TGCGCCAGCAGCTTGGGGGGACAGGGTAACAATGGCTACACCTTC.

The V gene is TRBV7-8, the J gene TRBJ2-1; no firm D call. Per germline, CDR1 SGHVS and CDR2 FQNEAQ. With 5 bases removed from V and 0 bases from J, the gap between germline ends came to 14 bases. This CDR3 has 16 amino acids. The CDR3 DNA reads as TGTGCCAGCAGCCCGGCCGGCGGATCCTCCTACAATGAGCAGTTCTTC. This gives the protein CASSPAGGSSYNEQFF.

The rearrangement uses TRBV30 and TRBJ2-7; TRBD1 aligns across 10 bases. This CDR3 has 14 amino acids. From germline, CDR1 is GTSNPN and CDR2 SVGIG (reference sequence). V shed 5 bases and J 2 bases; nucleotides not matched to a gene: 6. CDR3 in DNA: TGTGCCTGGGCGAGAGGACAGGGGGCCTACGAGCAGTACTTC. Translating gives CAWARGQGAYEQYF.

This chain joins TRBV6-5 and TRBJ2-5; TRBD2 agrees at 11 bases. The junction had 12 bases not matched to a gene; V was cut back by 8 bases and J by 10 bases. CDR3 length: 14 amino acids. Germline V CDR1 and CDR2: MNHEY, SVGAGI. The CDR3 loop reads CASGGLAGGRGQYF. CDR3 in DNA: TGTGCCAGCGGGGGGTTAGCGGGAGGGCGAGGCCAGTACTTC.

The chain employs TRBV4-3 and TRBJ2-2; D remains ambiguous. CDR1 is LGHNA and CDR2 is YSLEER in the germline V gene. This CDR3 comprises 14 residues. The V gene lost 1 base and the J gene lost 7 bases, with 10 bases spanning the gap. DNA for the CDR3: TGCGCCAGCAGCCAAGTTCAGTTTCGCGGGGAGCTGTTTTTT. Protein sequence: CASSQVQFRGELFF.